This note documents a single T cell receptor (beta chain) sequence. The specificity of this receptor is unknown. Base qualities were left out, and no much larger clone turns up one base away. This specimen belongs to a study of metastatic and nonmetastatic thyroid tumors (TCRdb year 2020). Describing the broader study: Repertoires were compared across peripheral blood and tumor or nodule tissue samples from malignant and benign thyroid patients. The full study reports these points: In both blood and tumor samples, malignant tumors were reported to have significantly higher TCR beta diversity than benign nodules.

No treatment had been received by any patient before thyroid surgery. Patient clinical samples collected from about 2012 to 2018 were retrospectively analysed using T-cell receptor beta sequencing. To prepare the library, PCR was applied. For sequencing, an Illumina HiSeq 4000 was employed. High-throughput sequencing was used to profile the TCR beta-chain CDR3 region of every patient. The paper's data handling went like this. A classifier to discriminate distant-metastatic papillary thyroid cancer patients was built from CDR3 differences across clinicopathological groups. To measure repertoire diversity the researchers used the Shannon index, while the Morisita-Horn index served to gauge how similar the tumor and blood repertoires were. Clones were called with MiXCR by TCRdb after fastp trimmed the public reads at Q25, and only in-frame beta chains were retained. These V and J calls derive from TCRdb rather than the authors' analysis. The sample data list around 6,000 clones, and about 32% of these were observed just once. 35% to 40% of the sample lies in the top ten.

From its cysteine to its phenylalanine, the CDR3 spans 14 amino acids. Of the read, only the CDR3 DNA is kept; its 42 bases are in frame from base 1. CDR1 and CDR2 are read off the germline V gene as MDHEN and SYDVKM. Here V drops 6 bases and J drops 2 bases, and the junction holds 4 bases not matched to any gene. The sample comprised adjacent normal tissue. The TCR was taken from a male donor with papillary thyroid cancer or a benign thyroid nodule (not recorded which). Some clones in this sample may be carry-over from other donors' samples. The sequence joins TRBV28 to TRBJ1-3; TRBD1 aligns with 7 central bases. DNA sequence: TGTGCCAGCAGCCCCGGACAGGCTGGAAACACCATATATTTT. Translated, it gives CASSPGQAGNTIYF.